The 21 T cell receptor beta chains below were found in one sample sequenced in a study of blood T cell repertoires in COVID-19. Using immunoSEQ multiplex PCR, the repertoire was profiled, and TCRdb retains in-frame clones only, with some absent. Altogether 310,000 or so clones are present, around 89% being singletons, with the ten largest covering nearly 6.5%. Sequencing input: peripheral blood. Every receptor here comes from a man aged 18 to 35 who had recovered from COVID-19.

The rearrangement joins TRBV27 to TRBJ1-2; the match to TRBD1 covers 10 bases. In germline, CDR1 is MNHEY, CDR2 SMNVEV (reference sequence). The CDR3 has 17 residues. Trimming took 0 bases from V and 6 from J; bases not matched to a gene: 10. The CDR3 spells CASSLSRGGQGIDGYTF. The CDR3, as DNA: TGTGCCAGCAGTTTATCGAGAGGGGGACAGGGGATTGATGGCTACACCTTC.

This chain links TRBV10-3 with TRBJ2-7; D might be TRBD1 (6 bases). This CDR3 has 13 residues. From germline, CDR1 is ENHRY and CDR2 SYGVKD. Trimming shortened V by 5 bases and J by 3 bases, and 11 bases separated the two germline ends. CDR3 region: CAISLDRYYEQYF. DNA for the CDR3: TGTGCCATCAGTTTAGACAGGTACTACGAGCAGTACTTC.

The rearrangement uses TRBV7-9 and TRBJ1-1; 7 bases fit TRBD1. The V gene end was trimmed by 5 bases and the J gene end by 3 bases; junction bases not matched to a gene: 9. CDR3 size: 15 residues. From germline, CDR1 is SEHNR and CDR2 FQNEAQ (reference sequence). The CDR3 sequence: CASSTPGQIYTEAFF. The CDR3 DNA reads as TGTGCCAGCAGCACGCCGGGACAGATCTACACTGAAGCTTTCTTT.

The V and J genes are TRBV10-3 and TRBJ2-7, with 11 bases identical to TRBD2. V trimming: 4 bases; J trimming: 6 bases; junction bases outside the gene matches: 2. The CDR3 length is 13 residues. Germline values: CDR1 ENHRY, CDR2 SYGVKD. The CDR3 spells CAISAGTSGEQYF. CDR3 in DNA: TGTGCCATCAGTGCCGGGACTAGCGGCGAGCAGTACTTC.

The chain has TRBV6-5 and TRBJ2-7; 7 bases are shared with TRBD2. The junction had 3 bases not matched to a gene; V was cut back by 2 bases and J by 5 bases. Looked up from germline, CDR1 is MNHEY and CDR2 is SVGAGI. The CDR3 runs 13 residues. The CDR3 coding sequence is TGTGCCAGCAGTTACAAGGGAGGGGACGAGCAGTACTTC. It is translated as CASSYKGGDEQYF.

V and J are TRBV5-1 and TRBJ2-2; 12 bases line up with TRBD1. The V gene's germline CDR1 is SGHRS and CDR2 YFSETQ. CDR3 length: 15 amino acids. V lost 7 bases, J lost 6 bases, and 7 bases stayed unmatched. The CDR3 region has the DNA TGCGCCAGCGGACCGGGACAGGGGGCGTCCGGGGAGCTGTTTTTT. Amino acid sequence: CASGPGQGASGELFF.

This clone was detected only once. The gene calls are TRBV5-6 and TRBJ1-5; D is ambiguous. Germline loops: CDR1 SGHDT, CDR2 YYEEEE. Trimming removed 3 bases at V and 0 bases at J, with 7 bases between. The CDR3 runs 14 residues. The CDR3 spells CASSSRYSNQPQHF. In DNA, the CDR3 is TGTGCCAGCAGCTCCAGATATAGCAATCAGCCCCAGCATTTT.

The chain is built from TRBV4-1 and TRBJ2-7; 8 bases map to TRBD1. V was clipped by 1 base and J by 2 bases; unmatched bases: 4. CDR3 size: 15 residues. The V gene's germline CDR1 is MGHRA and CDR2 YSYEKL. This CDR3 reads CASSQGRQGTYEQYF. The CDR3 coding sequence is TGCGCCAGCAGCCAAGGCAGACAGGGGACCTACGAGCAGTACTTC.

The gene calls are TRBV6-5 and TRBJ2-7; 10 nucleotides align to TRBD2. Trimming took 6 bases from V and 2 from J; bases not matched to a gene: 7. This CDR3 spans 15 amino acids. Germline CDR1 and CDR2: MNHEY and SVGAGI. Here the CDR3 reads CASRLSGGAAYEQYF. DNA of the CDR3: TGTGCCAGCAGACTCAGCGGGGGGGCTGCCTACGAGCAGTACTTC.

V and J are TRBV6-5 and TRBJ2-7, with D maybe TRBD2 (6 bases). This CDR3 has 12 amino acids. V was shortened by 8 bases and J by 0 bases, with 8 bases between the two germline ends. Germline CDR1 and CDR2: MNHEY and SVGAGI. This CDR3 is CASVGGSYEQYF. CDR3 sequence (DNA): TGTGCCAGCGTGGGAGGCTCCTACGAGCAGTACTTC.

J is TRBJ1-1 and V is TRBV9, with 9 bases aligning to TRBD1. The CDR3 is 15 residues long. CDR1 and CDR2 from the germline V gene are SGDLS and YYNGEE. Unmatched junction bases numbered 5, after V lost 0 bases and J lost 5 bases. The CDR3 DNA reads as TGTGCCAGCAGCGTAGGGACAGGGGTATATACTGAAGCTTTCTTT. Protein sequence: CASSVGTGVYTEAFF.

The chain uses TRBV18 and TRBJ1-3, with 7 bases fitting TRBD1. Per germline, CDR1 KGHSH and CDR2 LQKENI. J lost 1 base, V lost 3 bases, and 15 bases had no gene match. The CDR3 is made up of 19 amino acids. The CDR3 DNA reads TGTGCCAGCTCACCCCCAAATGCCGGGACAGTCCCTTCTGGAAACACCATATATTTT. Amino acids: CASSPPNAGTVPSGNTIYF.

This chain connects TRBV7-2 to TRBJ2-3; tentative D call: TRBD2 (5 bases). V lost 4 bases, J lost 1 base, and 15 bases lay in between. The CDR3 contains 16 residues. In germline, CDR1 is SGHTA, CDR2 FQGNSA. DNA of the CDR3: TGTGCCAGCAGCTCCCGACGAGGGTGGGGCACAGATACGCAGTATTTT. This encodes CASSSRRGWGTDTQYF.

The chain couples TRBV6-1 to TRBJ1-4; D might be TRBD1 (5 bases). This CDR3 has 19 residues. Per germline, CDR1 MNHNS and CDR2 SASEGT. Between the trimmed V and J ends, which lost 2 bases and 0 bases, there was a span of 19 bases. The CDR3 DNA sequence: TGTGCCAGCAGTGAACCTGCGGGGCGCACCACAGCAACTAATGAAAAACTGTTTTTT. Residues: CASSEPAGRTTATNEKLFF.

CDR3 sequence (DNA): TGTGCCAGCAGGCGCTGGGGCCAATCCTACAATGAGCAGTTCTTC. Residues: CASRRWGQSYNEQFF. V is TRBV27 and J is TRBJ2-1, with D perhaps TRBD1 (5 bases). The CDR3 has 15 residues. From germline, CDR1 is MNHEY and CDR2 SMNVEV (reference sequence). V was trimmed by 6 bases and J by 1 base, leaving 13 bases between them.

The rearrangement uses TRBV6-5 and TRBJ2-1, with 7 bases lining up with TRBD1. The CDR3 length is 15 residues. The trim removed 5 bases at V and 5 bases at J, leaving 9 bases unmatched. Germline values: CDR1 MNHEY, CDR2 SVGAGI. The CDR3 sequence: CASSTSGTANNEQFF. The CDR3 nucleotides read TGTGCCAGCAGTACCTCCGGGACAGCAAACAATGAGCAGTTCTTC.

Only a few counts were recorded for this clone. This rearrangement joins TRBV7-9 to TRBJ2-7, with unresolved D. Germline V lookup: CDR1 SEHNR, CDR2 FQNEAQ (reference sequence). V dropped 4 bases and J dropped 3 bases, with 4 bases sitting between them. There are 11 residues in the CDR3. Here the CDR3 reads CASSSHYEQYF. DNA for the CDR3: TGTGCCAGCAGCTCCCACTACGAGCAGTACTTC.

This chain links TRBV18 with TRBJ1-1; D is ambiguous. CDR1 is KGHSH, CDR2 LQKENI, per germline. This CDR3 contains 15 residues. The V end lost 0 bases, the J end lost 1 base, and 9 bases lay between the germline ends. The CDR3 loop is CASSPPGFSNTEAFF. The DNA of the CDR3 is TGTGCCAGCTCACCACCGGGCTTCTCGAACACTGAAGCTTTCTTT.

The gene calls are TRBV27 and TRBJ1-1; D is undetermined. The V gene's germline CDR1 is MNHEY and CDR2 SMNVEV (reference sequence). Deletions cut 5 bases from V and 4 bases from J, with 17 bases between. The CDR3 length is 15 residues. The CDR3 here is CASSLTDSGITEAFF. The DNA of the CDR3 is TGTGCCAGCAGTCTGACGGACTCTGGGATCACTGAAGCTTTCTTT.

V gene TRBV4-1 combines with J gene TRBJ2-7; 8 nucleotides line up with TRBD2. Germline V lookup: CDR1 MGHRA, CDR2 YSYEKL. This CDR3 spans 16 amino acids. V was clipped by 1 base and J by 2 bases; unmatched bases: 7. The CDR3 protein is CASSQATSGPTYEQYF. CDR3 DNA sequence: TGCGCCAGCAGCCAAGCCACTAGCGGACCGACCTACGAGCAGTACTTC.

The genes are TRBV7-2 and TRBJ1-6, with D perhaps matching TRBD1 (6 bases). The ends were cut back, 6 bases at V and 5 bases at J, with 14 bases in the middle. Germline CDR1 is SGHTA and CDR2 is FQGNSA. The CDR3 is 15 amino acids. In DNA form, the CDR3 reads TGTGCCAGCAGGCCTCGGGACACGAATAATTCACCCCTCCACTTT. It codes for CASRPRDTNNSPLHF.